Listed here is a single TCR beta chain. The data stem from a study of human thymus T cells. Using immunoSEQ multiplex PCR, the repertoire was profiled, and TCRdb retains in-frame clones only, with some absent. Counted here are 120,000 or so clones, around 94% occurring once; the ten biggest clones make up under 0.025%. V lost 5 bases and J lost 3; bases outside the gene matches: 10. Germline assignment: CDR1 MDHEN and CDR2 SYDVKM. The CDR3 loop spans 15 amino acids. Resections were taken during corrective heart surgery, and the thymus tissue came from these. The chain joins TRBV28 to TRBJ2-7, with 7 bases that match TRBD1. Sequencing was done on a sample of thymus tissue. This clonotype was obtained from a boy under two years old with a congenital heart defect but otherwise immunologically healthy. The CDR3 reads CASSDTQGQNYEQYF. In nucleotides, the CDR3 is TGTGCCAGCAGTGACACTCAGGGACAGAACTACGAGCAGTACTTC.